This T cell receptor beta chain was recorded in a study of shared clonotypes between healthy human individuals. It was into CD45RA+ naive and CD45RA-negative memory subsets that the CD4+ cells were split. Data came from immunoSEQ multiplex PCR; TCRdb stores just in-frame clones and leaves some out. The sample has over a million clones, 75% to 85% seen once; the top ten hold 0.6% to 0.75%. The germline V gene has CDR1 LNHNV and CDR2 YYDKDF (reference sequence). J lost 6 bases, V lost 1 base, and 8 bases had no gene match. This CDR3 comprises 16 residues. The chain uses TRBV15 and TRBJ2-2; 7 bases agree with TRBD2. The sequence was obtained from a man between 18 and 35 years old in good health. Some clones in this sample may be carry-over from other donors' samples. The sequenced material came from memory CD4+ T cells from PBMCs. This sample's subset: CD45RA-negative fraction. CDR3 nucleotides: TGTGCCACCAGCAGAGCGGGAGGAGGAGGGTCCGGGGAGCTGTTTTTT. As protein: CATSRAGGGGSGELFF.